The rows below give T cell receptor beta chains drawn from one sample of a study of response to subunit inactivated influenza vaccine. TCRdb re-analysed the RT-PCR reads in MiXCR, keeping a single row per CDR3 protein. The table lists some 190,000 distinct CDR3 sequences, under 15% of them singletons, with under 30% in the top ten. The sequencing used CD8+ T cells sorted from PBMCs, collected 4 to 6 days after vaccination. The receptors originated from a man aged 50 to 59 who received an inactivated influenza vaccine. CDR3s include the opening cysteine and the closing phenylalanine or tryptophan. D genes are given only for firm matches. Not every row has a clone size; where given, it reads once, few, many or a size class.

d_gene	v_gene	abundance	j_gene	CDR3aa	CDR3nt
TRBD1	TRBV12-3/TRBV12-4	.	TRBJ2-7	CASSPDRTHDEQYF	TGTGCCAGCAGTCCGGACAGGACTCACGACGAGCAGTACTTC
.	TRBV7-8	once	TRBJ1-1	CASSDAWGRGDTEAFF	TGTGCCAGCAGCGACGCCTGGGGACGTGGGGACACTGAAGCTTTCTTT
.	TRBV7-9	once	TRBJ1-1	CASSPRVWDTEAFF	TGTGCCAGCAGCCCCAGGGTGTGGGACACTGAAGCTTTCTTT
.	TRBV4-1	.	TRBJ2-1	CASSQVRTAPNEQFF	TGCGCCAGCAGCCAAGTTCGGACAGCACCCAATGAGCAGTTCTTC
.	TRBV6-2/TRBV6-3	few	TRBJ2-1	CASSWDGYNEQFF	TGTGCCAGCAGTTGGGACGGCTACAATGAGCAGTTCTTC
TRBD1	TRBV11-2	.	TRBJ1-5	CASSSSPGQGPFYSNQPQHF	TGTGCCAGCAGCTCATCACCGGGACAGGGGCCTTTTTATAGCAATCAGCCCCAGCATTTT
.	TRBV10-2	.	TRBJ2-2	CASSGGHGRPGELFF	TGCGCCAGCTCGGGGGGACACGGGCGTCCCGGGGAGCTGTTTTTT
.	TRBV29-1	.	TRBJ2-7	CSVENRDYEQYF	TGCAGCGTTGAGAATCGGGACTACGAGCAGTACTTC
TRBD1	TRBV28	many	TRBJ2-7	CASSFNPGQGAYEQYF	TGTGCCAGCAGTTTTAACCCGGGACAGGGGGCGTACGAGCAGTACTTC
.	TRBV7-9	.	TRBJ2-7	CASSQRVYEQYF	TGTGCCAGCAGCCAACGAGTCTACGAGCAGTACTTC
.	TRBV4-1	many	TRBJ1-5	CASSQDQYSNQPQHF	TGCGCCAGCAGCCAAGATCAGTATAGCAATCAGCCCCAGCATTTT
.	TRBV29-1	.	TRBJ2-7	CSVGARVGAYEQYF	TGCAGCGTGGGGGCCAGGGTAGGTGCCTACGAGCAGTACTTC
TRBD1	TRBV19	.	TRBJ2-1	CASRNWDRGLDEQFF	TGTGCCAGTAGAAATTGGGACAGGGGGCTCGATGAGCAGTTCTTC
.	TRBV20-1	many	TRBJ2-3	CSARGREFQGDTQYF	TGCAGTGCTAGAGGTCGGGAGTTTCAAGGAGATACGCAGTATTTT
TRBD2	TRBV11-2	few	TRBJ2-1	CASSYTSGGYEQFF	TGTGCCAGCAGCTACACTAGCGGGGGCTATGAGCAGTTCTTC
.	TRBV7-8	many	TRBJ2-7	CASSFLGVNYEQYF	TGTGCCAGCAGCTTCCTAGGGGTGAACTACGAGCAGTACTTC
TRBD2	TRBV19	.	TRBJ2-1	CASREGLRNEQFF	TGTGCCTCCCGGGAGGGCTTGCGGAATGAGCAGTTCTTC
.	TRBV27	many	TRBJ2-3	CASSFGGGTDTQYF	TGTGCCAGCAGTTTCGGGGGTGGCACAGATACGCAGTATTTT
TRBD1	TRBV20-1	.	TRBJ1-5	CSAIRGPGNQPQHF	TGCAGTGCTATCAGGGGGCCTGGCAATCAGCCCCAGCATTTT
.	TRBV27	.	TRBJ1-5	CASSLSVGAGQPQHF	TGTGCCAGCAGTTTATCCGTGGGGGCTGGTCAGCCCCAGCATTTT
.	TRBV6-2/TRBV6-3	many	TRBJ2-7	CASSYTSSASYEQYF	TGTGCCAGCAGTTATACATCTAGCGCCTCCTACGAGCAGTACTTC
.	TRBV7-9	.	TRBJ2-1	CASSDGRYNEQFF	TGTGCCAGCAGCGACGGACGGTACAATGAGCAGTTCTTC
.	TRBV12-3/TRBV12-4	many	TRBJ2-3	CASSLGGYDTQYF	TGTGCCAGCAGTTTAGGCGGGTACGATACGCAGTATTTT
.	TRBV20-1	.	TRBJ2-1	CSARLSSYNEQFF	TGCAGTGCCCGACTAAGCTCCTACAATGAGCAGTTCTTC
.	TRBV4-2	.	TRBJ2-1	CASSQEERYNEQFF	TGTGCCAGCAGCCAAGAGGAACGGTACAATGAGCAGTTCTTC
TRBD2	TRBV11-2	.	TRBJ2-1	CASSLSGTSGTTSYNEQFF	TGTGCCAGCAGCCTCTCCGGGACTAGCGGGACGACCTCCTACAATGAGCAGTTCTTC
TRBD2	TRBV5-1	.	TRBJ2-5	CASSWTSGRRETQYF	TGCGCCAGCAGCTGGACTAGCGGGAGGCGAGAGACCCAGTACTTC
.	TRBV29-1	.	TRBJ1-3	CSVGDLYSNTIYF	TGCAGCGTTGGCGACTTGTACTCCAACACCATATATTTT
.	TRBV5-1	many	TRBJ2-2	CASSPDTGELFF	TGCGCCAGCAGCCCCGACACCGGGGAGCTGTTTTTT
TRBD1	TRBV9	few	TRBJ2-6	CASSVPIQGAAGANVLTF	TGTGCCAGCAGCGTACCTATACAGGGGGCTGCTGGGGCCAACGTCCTGACTTTC
.	TRBV28	.	TRBJ1-5	CASSPLRDAPQPQHF	TGTGCCAGCAGTCCCCTTCGGGACGCCCCTCAGCCCCAGCATTTT
TRBD2	TRBV5-1	.	TRBJ2-1	CASSLKRGLNEQFF	TGCGCCAGCAGCCTAAAGCGGGGGTTGAATGAGCAGTTCTTC
.	TRBV27	.	TRBJ2-1	CASSFFTGRPSYNEQFF	TGTGCCAGCAGTTTCTTTACAGGTCGGCCCTCCTACAATGAGCAGTTCTTC
TRBD1	TRBV18	.	TRBJ2-1	CASSHRQGTNEQFF	TGTGCCAGCTCACACCGACAGGGTACGAATGAGCAGTTCTTC
TRBD2	TRBV5-6	many	TRBJ2-3	CASNTQRGPDPTDTQYF	TGTGCCAGCAACACCCAGCGGGGGCCGGATCCCACAGATACGCAGTATTTT
.	TRBV12-5	few	TRBJ2-1	CASGGSSYNEQFF	TGTGCTAGTGGGGGGAGCTCCTACAATGAGCAGTTCTTC
.	TRBV29-1	.	TRBJ2-2	CSVERTGRDTGELFF	TGCAGCGTTGAAAGGACAGGGAGGGACACCGGGGAGCTGTTTTTT
TRBD1	TRBV29-1	.	TRBJ1-2	CSVRTGRANYGYTF	TGCAGCGTTCGGACAGGGCGAGCTAACTATGGCTACACCTTC
.	TRBV7-9	few	TRBJ2-3	CASSSSGLFGGQYF	TGTGCCAGCAGCTCCTCCGGACTTTTTGGTGGGCAGTATTTT
TRBD1	TRBV5-6	few	TRBJ1-5	CASSLSGTAQPQHF	TGTGCCAGCAGCTTATCCGGGACAGCTCAGCCCCAGCATTTT
.	TRBV12-3/TRBV12-4	many	TRBJ2-5	CASSSTGHQETQYF	TGTGCCAGCAGTTCGACAGGTCACCAAGAGACCCAGTACTTC
.	TRBV6-5	.	TRBJ2-2	CASSPGFGELFF	TGTGCCAGCAGTCCCGGATTCGGGGAGCTGTTTTTT